A single sample gave rise to the 5 T cell receptor beta chains below, sequenced in a study of vaccination and CD4 T cells after COVID-19. The Oncomine TCR Beta short-read assay was applied to DNA of cultured CD4+ T cells. Each CDR3 protein gets one entry after TCRdb re-called the PCR reads with MiXCR. The profile shows under 4,000 distinct CDR3 sequences, 30% to 40% of them singletons. For these receptors, no antigen is known. The treatment is: roughly 11-day PBMC culture with coronavirus spike peptide pools or control peptides (ViraFEST assay). Material: CD4+ T cells from blood, cultured in vitro. The receptors were sampled from a human donor who had recovered from COVID-19.

The gene calls are TRBV20-1 and TRBJ1-5; D gene uncertain. V was clipped by 6 bases and J by 4 bases, with 10 bases between them. Germline V gene sequence: CDR1 DFQATT, CDR2 SNEGSKA (reference sequence). The CDR3 is 12 residues long. The CDR3 DNA reads as TGCAGTGCCACGCCAAGGAATCAGCCCCAGCATTTT. The encoded protein is CSATPRNQPQHF.

By frequency in the sample, this clonotype is medium-sized (0.01 to 0.1%). V and J are TRBV24-1 and TRBJ1-5; possible D gene TRBD1, 5 bases. Trimming stripped 8 bases from V and 0 bases from J, with 19 bases between. Germline V gives CDR1 KGHDR, CDR2 SFDVKD. This CDR3 comprises 17 residues. The chain's CDR3 is CATISPGIYYSNQPQHF. The CDR3 DNA reads as TGTGCCACCATAAGCCCAGGGATATACTATAGCAATCAGCCCCAGCATTTT.

The J gene is TRBJ1-5, the V gene TRBV20-1, with TRBD1 matching 7 bases. CDR1 DFQATT and CDR2 SNEGSKA come from the germline V gene (reference sequence). This CDR3 comprises 13 residues. V gave up 5 bases and J gave up 4 bases; unmatched junction bases: 5. Here the CDR3 reads CSALTQGNQPQHF. The CDR3 DNA follows: TGCAGTGCTCTTACACAGGGGAATCAGCCCCAGCATTTT.

This clonotype has a handful of counts. V is TRBV7-8 and J is TRBJ1-2, with 8 bases fitting TRBD1. J was trimmed by 7 bases and V by 6 bases; bases with no gene match: 13. Germline V gene lookup returns CDR1 SGHVS and CDR2 FQNEAQ. The CDR3 runs to 15 residues. CDR3 DNA: TGTGCCAGCAGATCACGTTCAGGGGGCGCAGGTGGCTACACCTTC. Amino acids: CASRSRSGGAGGYTF.

J is TRBJ2-7 and V is TRBV7-9, with a possible D match to TRBD2 (6 bases). Germline values: CDR1 SEHNR, CDR2 FQNEAQ (reference sequence). Trimming stripped 5 bases from V and 4 bases from J, with 12 bases between. The CDR3 runs 13 residues. The CDR3 region is CASSHSSGYEQYF. CDR3 coding DNA: TGTGCCAGCAGCCATAGCAGCGGGTACGAGCAGTACTTC.